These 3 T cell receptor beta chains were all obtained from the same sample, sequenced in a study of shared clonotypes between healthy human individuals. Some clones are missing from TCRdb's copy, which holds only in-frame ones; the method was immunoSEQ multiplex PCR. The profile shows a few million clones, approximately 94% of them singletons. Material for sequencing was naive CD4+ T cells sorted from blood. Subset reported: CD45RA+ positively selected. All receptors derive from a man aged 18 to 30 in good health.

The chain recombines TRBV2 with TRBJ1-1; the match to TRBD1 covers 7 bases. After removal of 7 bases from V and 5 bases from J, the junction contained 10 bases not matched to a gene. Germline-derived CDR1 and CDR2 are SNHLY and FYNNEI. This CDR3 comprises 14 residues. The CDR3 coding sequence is TGTGCCAGCAACCGACAGGGAGAAAAAACTGAAGCTTTCTTT. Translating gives CASNRQGEKTEAFF.

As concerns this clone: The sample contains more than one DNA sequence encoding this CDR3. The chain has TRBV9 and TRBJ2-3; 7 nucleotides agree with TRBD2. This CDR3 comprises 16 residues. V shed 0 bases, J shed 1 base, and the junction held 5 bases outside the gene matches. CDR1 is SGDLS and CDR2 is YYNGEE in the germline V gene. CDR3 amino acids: CASSVGEGLRTDTQYF. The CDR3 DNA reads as TGTGCCAGCAGCGTAGGGGAGGGATTACGCACAGATACGCAGTATTTT.

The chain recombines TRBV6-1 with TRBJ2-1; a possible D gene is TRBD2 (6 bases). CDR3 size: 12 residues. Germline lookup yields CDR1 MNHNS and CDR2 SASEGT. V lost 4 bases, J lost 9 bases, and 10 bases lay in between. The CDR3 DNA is TGTGCCAGCAGTGTCAGTAGCGGTGAGCAGTTCTTC. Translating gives CASSVSSGEQFF.